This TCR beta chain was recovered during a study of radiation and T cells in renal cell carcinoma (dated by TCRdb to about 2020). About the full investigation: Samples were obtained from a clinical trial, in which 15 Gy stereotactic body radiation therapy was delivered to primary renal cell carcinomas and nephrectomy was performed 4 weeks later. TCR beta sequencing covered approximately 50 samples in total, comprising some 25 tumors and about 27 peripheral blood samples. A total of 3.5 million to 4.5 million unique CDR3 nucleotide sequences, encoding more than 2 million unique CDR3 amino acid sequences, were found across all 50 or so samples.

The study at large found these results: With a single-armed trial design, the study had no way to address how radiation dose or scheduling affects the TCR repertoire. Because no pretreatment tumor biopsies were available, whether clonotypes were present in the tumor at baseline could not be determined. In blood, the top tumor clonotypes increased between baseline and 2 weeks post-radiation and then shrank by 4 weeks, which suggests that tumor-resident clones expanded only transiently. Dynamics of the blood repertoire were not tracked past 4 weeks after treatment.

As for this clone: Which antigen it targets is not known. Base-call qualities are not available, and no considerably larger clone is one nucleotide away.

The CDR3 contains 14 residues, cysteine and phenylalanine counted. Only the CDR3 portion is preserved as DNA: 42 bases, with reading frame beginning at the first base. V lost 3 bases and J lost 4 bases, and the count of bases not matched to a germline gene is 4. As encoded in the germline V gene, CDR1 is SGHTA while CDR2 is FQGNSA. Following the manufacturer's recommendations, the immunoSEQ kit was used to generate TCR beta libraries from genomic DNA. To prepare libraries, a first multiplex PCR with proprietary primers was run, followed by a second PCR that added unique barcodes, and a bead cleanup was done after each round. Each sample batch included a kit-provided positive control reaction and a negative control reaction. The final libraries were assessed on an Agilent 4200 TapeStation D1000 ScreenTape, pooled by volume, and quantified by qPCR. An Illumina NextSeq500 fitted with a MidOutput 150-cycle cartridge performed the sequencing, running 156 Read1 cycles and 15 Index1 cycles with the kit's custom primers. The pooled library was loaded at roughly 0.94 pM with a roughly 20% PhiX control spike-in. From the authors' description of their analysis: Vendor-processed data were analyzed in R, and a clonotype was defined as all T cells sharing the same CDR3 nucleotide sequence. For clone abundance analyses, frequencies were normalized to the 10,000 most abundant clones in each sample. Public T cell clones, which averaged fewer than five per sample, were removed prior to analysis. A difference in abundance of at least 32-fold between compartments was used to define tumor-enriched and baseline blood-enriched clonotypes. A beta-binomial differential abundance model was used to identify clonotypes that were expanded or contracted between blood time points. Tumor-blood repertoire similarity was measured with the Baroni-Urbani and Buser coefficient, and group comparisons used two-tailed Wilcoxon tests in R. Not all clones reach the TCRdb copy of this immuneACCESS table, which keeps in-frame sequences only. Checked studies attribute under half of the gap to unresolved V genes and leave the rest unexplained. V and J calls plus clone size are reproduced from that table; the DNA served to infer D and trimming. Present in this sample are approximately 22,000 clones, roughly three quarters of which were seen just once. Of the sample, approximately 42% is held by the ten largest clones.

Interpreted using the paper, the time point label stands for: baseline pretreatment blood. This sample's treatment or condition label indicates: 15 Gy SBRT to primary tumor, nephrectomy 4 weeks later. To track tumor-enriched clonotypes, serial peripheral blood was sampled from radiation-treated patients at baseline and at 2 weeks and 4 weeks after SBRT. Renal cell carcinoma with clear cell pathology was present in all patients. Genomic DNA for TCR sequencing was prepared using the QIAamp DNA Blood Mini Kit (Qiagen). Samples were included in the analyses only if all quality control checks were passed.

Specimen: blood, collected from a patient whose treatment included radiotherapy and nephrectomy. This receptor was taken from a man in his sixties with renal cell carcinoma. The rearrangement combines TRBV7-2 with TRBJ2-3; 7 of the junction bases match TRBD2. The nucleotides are TGTGCCAGCAGCTTCGGGCTAGCGGCAGATACGCAGTATTTT. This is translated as CASSFGLAADTQYF. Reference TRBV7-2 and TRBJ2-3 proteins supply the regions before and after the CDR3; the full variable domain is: GAGVSQSPSNKVTEKGKDVELRCDPISGHTALYWYRQSLGQGLEFLIYFQGNSAPDKSGLPSDRFSAERTGGSVSTLTIQRTQQEDSAVYLCASSFGLAADTQYFGPGTRLTVL.